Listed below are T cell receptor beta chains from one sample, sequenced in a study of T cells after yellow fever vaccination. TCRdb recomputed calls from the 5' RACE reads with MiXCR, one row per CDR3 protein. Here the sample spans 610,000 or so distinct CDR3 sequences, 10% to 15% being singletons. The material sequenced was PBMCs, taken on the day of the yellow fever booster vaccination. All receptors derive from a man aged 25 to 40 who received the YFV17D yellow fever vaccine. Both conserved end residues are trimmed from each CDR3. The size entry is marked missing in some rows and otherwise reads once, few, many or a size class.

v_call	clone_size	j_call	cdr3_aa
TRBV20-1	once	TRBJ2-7	SATGTQASYEQY
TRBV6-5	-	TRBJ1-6	ASSYRARAGQYNSPLH
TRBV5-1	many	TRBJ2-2	ASSLGIGDTGELF
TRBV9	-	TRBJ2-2	ASDQGLAATGELF
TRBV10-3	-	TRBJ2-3	AINAAPTDTQY
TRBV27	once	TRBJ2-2	ASAWGGDTGELF
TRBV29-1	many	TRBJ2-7	SVRHTKSYEQY
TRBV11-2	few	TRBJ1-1	ASSPGGTHAEAF
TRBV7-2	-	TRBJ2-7	ASSLVGYGYEQY
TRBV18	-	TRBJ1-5	ASSPTKSVKPQH
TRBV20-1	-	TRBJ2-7	SATMTGARYEQY
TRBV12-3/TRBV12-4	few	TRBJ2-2	ASSLARSMNTGELF
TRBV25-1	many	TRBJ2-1	ASSESRYEQF
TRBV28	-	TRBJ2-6	ASSPVKAGANVLT
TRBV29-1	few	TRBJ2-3	IAGRGRGSDTQY
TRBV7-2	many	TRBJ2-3	ASSPMGSTDTQY
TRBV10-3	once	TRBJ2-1	AINIVGGEQF
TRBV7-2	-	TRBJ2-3	ASSSQRANTDTQY
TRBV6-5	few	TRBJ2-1	ASNRGGGRPASNEQF
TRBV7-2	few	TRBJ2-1	ASSPSGLAGASEQF
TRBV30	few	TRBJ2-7	AWTLSRRGEQY
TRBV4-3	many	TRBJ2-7	ASSQVGSTYEQY
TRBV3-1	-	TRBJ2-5	ASSQVARSQETQY
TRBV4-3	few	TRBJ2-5	ASSQGPGRETQY
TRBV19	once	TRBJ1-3	ASRARSGNTIY
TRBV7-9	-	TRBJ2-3	ASSRLPGLATDTQY
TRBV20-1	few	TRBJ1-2	SAKRGQGGDGGYT
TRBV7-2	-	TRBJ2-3	ASSPREAVHTQY
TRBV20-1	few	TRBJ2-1	SARAGGPDKNEQF
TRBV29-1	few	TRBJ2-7	SVGGGEQY
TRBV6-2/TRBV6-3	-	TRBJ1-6	ASGPQTGYNSPLH